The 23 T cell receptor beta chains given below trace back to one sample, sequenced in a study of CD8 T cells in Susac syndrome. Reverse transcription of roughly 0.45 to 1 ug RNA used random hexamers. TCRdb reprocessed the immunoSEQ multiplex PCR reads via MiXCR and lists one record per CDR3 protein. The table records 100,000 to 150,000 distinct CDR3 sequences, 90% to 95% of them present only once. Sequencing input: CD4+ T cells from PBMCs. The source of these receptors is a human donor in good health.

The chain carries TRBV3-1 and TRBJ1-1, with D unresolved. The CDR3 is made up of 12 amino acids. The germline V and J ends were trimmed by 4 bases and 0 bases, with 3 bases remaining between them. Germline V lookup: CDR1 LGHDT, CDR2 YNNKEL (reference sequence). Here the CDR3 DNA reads TGTGCCAGCAGCCGAGTGAACACTGAAGCTTTCTTT. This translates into CASSRVNTEAFF.

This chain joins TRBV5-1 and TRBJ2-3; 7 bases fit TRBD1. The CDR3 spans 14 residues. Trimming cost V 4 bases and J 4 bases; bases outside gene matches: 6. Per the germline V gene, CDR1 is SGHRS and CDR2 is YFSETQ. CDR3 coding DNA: TGCGCCAGCAGCCTGACAGGGAGCGCAGATACGCAGTATTTT. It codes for CASSLTGSADTQYF. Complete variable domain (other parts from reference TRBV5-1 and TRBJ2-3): KAGVTQTPRYLIKTRGQQVTLSCSPISGHRSVSWYQQTPGQGLQFLFEYFSETQRNKGNFPGRFSGRQFSNSRSEMNVSTLELGDSALYLCASSLTGSADTQYFGPGTRLTVL.

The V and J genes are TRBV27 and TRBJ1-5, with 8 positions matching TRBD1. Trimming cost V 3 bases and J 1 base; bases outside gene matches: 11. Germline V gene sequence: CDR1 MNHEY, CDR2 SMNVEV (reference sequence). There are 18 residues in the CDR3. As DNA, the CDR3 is TGTGCCAGCAGTTTCCGGTTAGGACAGGGCAGCAGCAATCAGCCCCAGCATTTT. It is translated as CASSFRLGQGSSNQPQHF.

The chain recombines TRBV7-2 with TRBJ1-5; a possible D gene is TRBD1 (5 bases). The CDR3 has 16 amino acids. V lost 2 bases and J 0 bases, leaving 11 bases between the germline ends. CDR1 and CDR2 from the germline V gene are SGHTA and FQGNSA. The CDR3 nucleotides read TGTGCCAGCAGCTTAAGGCAGGGAGGTAGCAATCAGCCCCAGCATTTT. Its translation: CASSLRQGGSNQPQHF.

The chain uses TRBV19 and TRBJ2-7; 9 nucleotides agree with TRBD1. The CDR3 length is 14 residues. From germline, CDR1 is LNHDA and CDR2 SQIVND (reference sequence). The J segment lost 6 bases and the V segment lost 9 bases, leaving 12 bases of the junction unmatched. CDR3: CASQRDREKGEQYF. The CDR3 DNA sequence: TGTGCCAGCCAAAGGGACAGGGAAAAGGGCGAGCAGTACTTC.

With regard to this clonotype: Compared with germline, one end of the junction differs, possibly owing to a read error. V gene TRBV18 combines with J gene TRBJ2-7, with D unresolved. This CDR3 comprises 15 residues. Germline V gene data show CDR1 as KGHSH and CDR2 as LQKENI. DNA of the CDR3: TGTGCCAGCTCACCTCACAAGGATCCCTCCTCCGAGCAGTACTTC. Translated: CASSPHKDPSSEQYF.

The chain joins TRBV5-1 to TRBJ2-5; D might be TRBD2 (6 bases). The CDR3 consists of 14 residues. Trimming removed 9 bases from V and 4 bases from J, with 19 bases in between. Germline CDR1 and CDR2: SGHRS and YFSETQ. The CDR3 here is CATNPGAGPETQYF. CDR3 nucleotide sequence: TGCGCCACCAACCCGGGAGCTGGGCCAGAGACCCAGTACTTC.

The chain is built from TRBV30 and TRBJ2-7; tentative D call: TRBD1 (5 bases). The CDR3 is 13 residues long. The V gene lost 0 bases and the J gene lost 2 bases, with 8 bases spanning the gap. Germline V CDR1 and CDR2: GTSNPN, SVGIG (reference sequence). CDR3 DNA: TGTGCCTGGAGTGTAGGGGCGACCTACGAGCAGTACTTC. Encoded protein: CAWSVGATYEQYF.

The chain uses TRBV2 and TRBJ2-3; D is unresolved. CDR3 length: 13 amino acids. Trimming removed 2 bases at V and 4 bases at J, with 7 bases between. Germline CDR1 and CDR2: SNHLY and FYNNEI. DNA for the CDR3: TGTGCCAGCAGTGAACTAGGGCCAGATACGCAGTATTTT. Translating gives CASSELGPDTQYF.

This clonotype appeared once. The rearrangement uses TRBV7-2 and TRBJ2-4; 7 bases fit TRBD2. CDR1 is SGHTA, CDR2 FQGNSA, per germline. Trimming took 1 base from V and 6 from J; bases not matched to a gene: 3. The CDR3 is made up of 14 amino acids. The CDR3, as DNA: TGTGCCAGCAGCTTAGGTCCTAGCGGAAACATTCAGTACTTC. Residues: CASSLGPSGNIQYF.

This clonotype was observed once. The CDR3 DNA reads as TGCGCCAGCAGCCTGACAGGGGAGGACTATGGCTACACCTTC. Translating gives CASSLTGEDYGYTF. This chain connects TRBV5-1 to TRBJ1-2; 8 bases map to TRBD1. CDR3 length equals 14 residues. CDR1 and CDR2 from the germline V gene are SGHRS and YFSETQ. V trimming: 4 bases; J trimming: 3 bases; junction bases outside the gene matches: 5. The full variable domain, completed using reference TRBV5-1 and TRBJ1-2, is KAGVTQTPRYLIKTRGQQVTLSCSPISGHRSVSWYQQTPGQGLQFLFEYFSETQRNKGNFPGRFSGRQFSNSRSEMNVSTLELGDSALYLCASSLTGEDYGYTFGSGTRLTVV.

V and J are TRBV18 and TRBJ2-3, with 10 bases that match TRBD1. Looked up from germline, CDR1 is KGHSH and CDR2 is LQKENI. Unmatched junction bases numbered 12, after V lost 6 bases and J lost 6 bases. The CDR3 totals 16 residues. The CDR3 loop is CASSPGKTGGLDTQYF. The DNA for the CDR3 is TGTGCCAGCTCTCCCGGGAAGACAGGGGGCTTGGATACGCAGTATTTT.

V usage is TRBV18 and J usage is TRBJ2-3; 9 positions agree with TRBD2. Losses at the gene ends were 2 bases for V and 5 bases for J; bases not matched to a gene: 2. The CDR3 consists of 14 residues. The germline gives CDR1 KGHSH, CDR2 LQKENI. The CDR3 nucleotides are TGTGCCAGCTCACCAAAACTAGCGGGAGATACGCAGTATTTT. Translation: CASSPKLAGDTQYF.

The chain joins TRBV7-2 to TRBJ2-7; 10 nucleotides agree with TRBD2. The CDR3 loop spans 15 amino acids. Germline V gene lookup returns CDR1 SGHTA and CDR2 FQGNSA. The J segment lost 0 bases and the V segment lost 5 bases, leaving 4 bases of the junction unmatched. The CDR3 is CASSPGTSVSYEQYF. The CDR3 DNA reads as TGTGCCAGCAGCCCCGGGACTAGCGTCTCCTACGAGCAGTACTTC.

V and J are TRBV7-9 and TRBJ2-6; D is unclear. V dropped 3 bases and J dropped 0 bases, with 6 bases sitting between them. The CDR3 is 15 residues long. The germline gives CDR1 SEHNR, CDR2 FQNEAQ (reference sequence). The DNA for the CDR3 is TGTGCCAGCAGCTTCCAGTCCTCTGGGGCCAACGTCCTGACTTTC. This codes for CASSFQSSGANVLTF.

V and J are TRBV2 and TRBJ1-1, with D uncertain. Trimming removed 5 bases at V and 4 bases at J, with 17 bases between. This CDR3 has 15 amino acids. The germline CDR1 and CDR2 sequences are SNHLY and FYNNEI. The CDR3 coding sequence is TGTGCCAGCAGTCTCGACATATCGGGCGGCACTGAAGCTTTCTTT. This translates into CASSLDISGGTEAFF.

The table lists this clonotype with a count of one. The CDR3, as DNA: TGTGCCAGCAGTAAGGTAGGGTACGAGCAGTACTTC. Protein: CASSKVGYEQYF. V and J are TRBV12-3 or TRBV12-4 and TRBJ2-7; D remains unclear. With 5 bases removed from V and 4 bases from J, the gap between germline ends came to 9 bases. The CDR3 spans 12 residues.

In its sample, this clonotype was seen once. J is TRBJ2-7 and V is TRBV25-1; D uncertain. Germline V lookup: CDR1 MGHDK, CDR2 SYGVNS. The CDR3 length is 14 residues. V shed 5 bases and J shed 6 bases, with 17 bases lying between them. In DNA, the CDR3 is TGTGCCAGCAGTCTGGACCCTGCAGGTCTCGAGCAGTACTTC. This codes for CASSLDPAGLEQYF.

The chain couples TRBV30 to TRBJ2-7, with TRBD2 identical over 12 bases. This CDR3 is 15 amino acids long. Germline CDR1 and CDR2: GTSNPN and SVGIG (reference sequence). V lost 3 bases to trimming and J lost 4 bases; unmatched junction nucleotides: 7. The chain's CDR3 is CAWRGGLAGRYEQYF. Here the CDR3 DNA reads TGTGCCTGGAGAGGGGGACTAGCGGGTCGGTACGAGCAGTACTTC.

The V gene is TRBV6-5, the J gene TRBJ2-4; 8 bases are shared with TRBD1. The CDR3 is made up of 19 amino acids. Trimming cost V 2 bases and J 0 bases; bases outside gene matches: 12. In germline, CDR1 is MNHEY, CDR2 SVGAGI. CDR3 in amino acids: CASSYTGTGYDLAKNIQYF. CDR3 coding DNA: TGTGCCAGCAGTTACACCGGGACAGGTTACGATCTAGCCAAAAACATTCAGTACTTC.

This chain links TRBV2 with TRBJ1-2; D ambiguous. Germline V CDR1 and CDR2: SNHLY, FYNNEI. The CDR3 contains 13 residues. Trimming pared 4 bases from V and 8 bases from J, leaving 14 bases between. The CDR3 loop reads CASSVIRVGGYTF. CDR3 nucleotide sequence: TGTGCCAGCAGTGTTATAAGGGTCGGGGGCTACACCTTC.

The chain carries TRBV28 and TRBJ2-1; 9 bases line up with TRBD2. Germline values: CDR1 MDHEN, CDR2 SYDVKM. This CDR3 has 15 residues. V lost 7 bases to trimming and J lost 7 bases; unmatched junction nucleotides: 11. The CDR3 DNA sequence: TGTGCCAGCAAGGGCGGGAGGGCCTTTCGAAATGAGCAGTTCTTC. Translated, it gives CASKGGRAFRNEQFF.

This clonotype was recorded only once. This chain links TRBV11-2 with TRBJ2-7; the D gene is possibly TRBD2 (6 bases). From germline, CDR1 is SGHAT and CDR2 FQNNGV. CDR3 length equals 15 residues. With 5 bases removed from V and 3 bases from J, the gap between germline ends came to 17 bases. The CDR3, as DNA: TGTGCCAGCAGCGGGACTGGCGGGGTGCACTACGAGCAGTACTTC. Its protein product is CASSGTGGVHYEQYF.